Listed here are 29 T cell receptor beta chains from one sample, sequenced in a study of blood T cell repertoires in COVID-19. The assay was immunoSEQ multiplex PCR, and TCRdb's table has in-frame clones only and misses some. There are under 300,000 clones in the sample; 84% occur only once, and 1.4% to 1.5% lies in the top ten. Material: peripheral blood. The receptors come from a human donor with COVID-19, enrolled during active disease. The donor label of this sample is uncertain.

The J gene is TRBJ1-2, the V gene TRBV10-1; 9 nucleotides match TRBD1. CDR1 is WNHNN and CDR2 is SYGVQD in the germline V gene (reference sequence). The CDR3 covers 13 residues. The ends lost 4 bases at V and 7 bases at J; junction bases unmatched: 4. As DNA, the CDR3 is TGCGCCAGCAGTGCCGGGACAGGGTCTGGCTACACCTTC. This sequence encodes CASSAGTGSGYTF.

The CDR3 DNA sequence: TGTGCCAGCAGTTCCGCCTTCTCTAGCGGGAGGGGCGGTTCAGATACGCAGTATTTT. This codes for CASSSAFSSGRGGSDTQYF. V gene TRBV27 combines with J gene TRBJ2-3, with 12 nucleotides matching TRBD2. V trimming: 4 bases; J trimming: 4 bases; junction bases outside the gene matches: 15. This CDR3 has 19 residues. Germline V lookup: CDR1 MNHEY, CDR2 SMNVEV (reference sequence).

The chain joins TRBV7-2 to TRBJ2-1, with 7 bases lining up with TRBD2. The J segment lost 1 base and the V segment lost 1 base, leaving 4 bases of the junction unmatched. The CDR3 covers 16 residues. From germline, CDR1 is SGHTA and CDR2 FQGNSA. DNA for the CDR3: TGTGCCAGCAGCTTAGGCCTAGCGGTATCCTACAATGAGCAGTTCTTC. It encodes CASSLGLAVSYNEQFF. The whole variable domain, filled in from reference TRBV7-2 and TRBJ2-1, reads GAGVSQSPSNKVTEKGKDVELRCDPISGHTALYWYRQSLGQGLEFLIYFQGNSAPDKSGLPSDRFSAERTGGSVSTLTIQRTQQEDSAVYLCASSLGLAVSYNEQFFGPGTRLTVL.

V gene TRBV7-3 combines with J gene TRBJ2-1; D may be TRBD2 (6 bases). Trimming removed 5 bases at V and 6 bases at J, with 14 bases between. The CDR3 contains 14 residues. Germline CDR1 and CDR2: SGHTA and FQGTGA. CDR3 loop: CASSLTTSGNEQFF. The CDR3 region has the DNA TGTGCCAGCAGCCTTACGACTAGTGGCAATGAGCAGTTCTTC.

The chain joins TRBV21-1 to TRBJ2-1; no DNA check was done on the table's D call, TRBD2. TRBV21-1 is an annotated pseudogene. The CDR3 spans 19 residues. CDR3 residues: CASSNMGLAGDGFYNEQFF. DNA for the CDR3: TGTGCCAGCAGCAATATGGGACTAGCGGGAGATGGGTTCTACAATGAGCAGTTCTTC.

The chain is built from TRBV28 and TRBJ2-7, with 10 bases lining up with TRBD1. The length of the CDR3 is 14 residues. Per germline, CDR1 MDHEN and CDR2 SYDVKM. V dropped 7 bases and J dropped 4; count of bases not matched to a gene: 7. The CDR3 here is CASNPPGQGYEQYF. As DNA, the CDR3 is TGTGCCAGCAACCCGCCGGGACAGGGGTACGAGCAGTACTTC. Supplemented by reference TRBV28 and TRBJ2-7, the full variable domain reads DVKVTQSSRYLVKRTGEKVFLECVQDMDHENMFWYRQDPGLGLRLIYFSYDVKMKEKGDIPEGYSVSREKKERFSLILESASTNQTSMYLCASNPPGQGYEQYFGPGTRLTVT.

This chain connects TRBV7-8 to TRBJ2-5; weak D call: TRBD2 (5 bases). The germline gives CDR1 SGHVS, CDR2 FQNEAQ. The V end was cut by 7 bases, the J end by 1 base, with 19 bases between. There are 16 residues in the CDR3. Written as DNA, the CDR3 is TGTGCCAGCACTCAGAGGCTAGCTGGCATCCAAGAGACCCAGTACTTC. Protein sequence: CASTQRLAGIQETQYF.

The chain is built from TRBV12-3 or TRBV12-4 and TRBJ1-1; D not certain. The CDR3 covers 11 residues. Trimming pared 8 bases from V and 1 base from J, leaving 5 bases between. The CDR3 bases are TGTGCCAGCCCCCGGAACACTGAAGCTTTCTTT. Its translation: CASPRNTEAFF.

This sequence joins TRBV7-3 and TRBJ2-1; 7 nucleotides line up with TRBD2. Germline V gives CDR1 SGHTA, CDR2 FQGTGA. J gave up 4 bases and V 1 base, and 4 bases lay outside the gene matches. This CDR3 contains 15 residues. CDR3 protein: CASSLSASGYNEQFF. CDR3 bases: TGTGCCAGCAGCTTAAGTGCTAGCGGATACAATGAGCAGTTCTTC.

The chain links TRBV28 to TRBJ1-2; TRBD1 matches at 7 bases. Germline trimming cut 5 bases from V and 5 bases from J; bases unmatched to any gene: 14. CDR1 is MDHEN and CDR2 is SYDVKM in the germline V gene. This CDR3 is 16 amino acids long. The CDR3 spells CASSLDRDRDFYGYTF. The CDR3 bases are TGTGCCAGCAGTCTCGACCGGGACAGAGACTTTTATGGCTACACCTTC.

The J gene is TRBJ1-1, the V gene TRBV21-1; TRBD1 was called by the table and not checked on the DNA. TRBV21-1 is termed a pseudogene. CDR3 size: 18 residues. This chain's CDR3 is CASGWSYDSQDQNTEAFF. CDR3 DNA sequence: TGTGCCAGCGGGTGGTCATATGACAGCCAAGATCAGAACACTGAAGCTTTCTTT.

The rearrangement uses TRBV5-4 and TRBJ1-5, with D perhaps matching TRBD1 (5 bases). Deletions cut 0 bases from V and 5 bases from J, with 15 bases between. Germline V gene lookup returns CDR1 SGHNT and CDR2 YYREEE (reference sequence). The CDR3 length is 16 residues. The CDR3 region has the DNA TGTGCCAGCAGCTTGGACGGGGGGAGATTGGATCAGCCCCAGCATTTT. Its translation is CASSLDGGRLDQPQHF.

The chain links TRBV7-3 to TRBJ2-2; 12 bases are shared with TRBD2. The CDR3 has 17 amino acids. Trimming cost V 1 base and J 5 bases; bases outside gene matches: 5. The germline V gene encodes CDR1 SGHTA and CDR2 FQGTGA. The CDR3 loop reads CASSLNSGLAGTGELFF. The CDR3 bases are TGTGCCAGCAGCTTAAATTCTGGACTAGCGGGGACCGGGGAGCTGTTTTTT.

The V gene is TRBV4-3, the J gene TRBJ1-4; 8 bases match TRBD1. The CDR3 spans 17 residues. V dropped 1 base and J dropped 5; count of bases not matched to a gene: 9. Looked up from germline, CDR1 is LGHNA and CDR2 is YSLEER. CDR3 amino acids: CASSQGRVWDRNEKLFF. The CDR3 DNA sequence: TGCGCCAGCAGCCAAGGGAGGGTTTGGGACAGGAATGAAAAACTGTTTTTT.

V usage is TRBV11-2 and J usage is TRBJ2-2; TRBD1 is a possible D gene (6 bases). The CDR3 contains 16 residues. The V end was cut by 3 bases, the J end by 4 bases, with 15 bases between. The germline CDR1 and CDR2 sequences are SGHAT and FQNNGV. The CDR3 loop reads CASSFRDTPSTGELFF. In nucleotides, the CDR3 is TGTGCCAGCAGCTTCCGGGACACCCCGTCCACCGGGGAGCTGTTTTTT.

The chain has TRBV10-3 and TRBJ2-5, with TRBD2 identical over 11 bases. Germline V gene data show CDR1 as ENHRY and CDR2 as SYGVKD. V shed 4 bases and J 5 bases; nucleotides not matched to a gene: 9. The CDR3 sequence is 16 residues long. CDR3: CAISAATSGSDETQYF. The CDR3 bases are TGTGCCATCAGTGCCGCAACTAGCGGGAGTGACGAGACCCAGTACTTC.

The chain employs TRBV6-6 and TRBJ2-3; no definite D call. Germline CDR1 reads MNHNY; CDR2 reads SVGAGI (reference sequence). CDR3 length: 13 residues. The germline V and J ends were trimmed by 6 bases and 0 bases, with 7 bases remaining between them. CDR3: CASSTGSTDTQYF. CDR3 sequence (DNA): TGTGCCAGCAGCACCGGTAGCACAGATACGCAGTATTTT.

The rearrangement joins TRBV5-1 to TRBJ2-1, with 9 bases that match TRBD2. Trimming at V came to 0 bases and at J to 5 bases, leaving 3 bases not matched to a gene. This CDR3 comprises 15 residues. Germline V lookup: CDR1 SGHRS, CDR2 YFSETQ. The CDR3 loop is CASSLVLAGHNEQFF. The CDR3 region has the DNA TGCGCCAGCAGCTTGGTTCTAGCGGGGCACAATGAGCAGTTCTTC.

The chain couples TRBV7-2 to TRBJ2-3; 8 bases map to TRBD2. The CDR3 has 15 residues. The ends lost 2 bases at V and 3 bases at J; junction bases unmatched: 4. Germline-derived CDR1 and CDR2 are SGHTA and FQGNSA. DNA for the CDR3: TGTGCCAGCAGCTTAATTGCGGGAGGTACAGATACGCAGTATTTT. This translates into CASSLIAGGTDTQYF.

This clone came up once. The CDR3 here is CAWRDSSYEQYF. The CDR3 DNA sequence: TGTGCCTGGAGGGACAGCTCCTACGAGCAGTACTTC. The chain has TRBV30 and TRBJ2-7, with a tentative D call TRBD1 (6 bases). Per the germline V gene, CDR1 is GTSNPN and CDR2 is SVGIG (reference sequence). V lost 3 bases and J 0 bases, leaving 6 bases between the germline ends. CDR3 length: 12 amino acids.

The CDR3, as DNA: TGTGCCAGCACCCGGAGCCCCAGGGGCGAGCAGTACTTC. As protein: CASTRSPRGEQYF. V gene TRBV6-5 combines with J gene TRBJ2-7; the D gene is possibly TRBD1 (6 bases). Trimming removed 7 bases at V and 6 bases at J, with 16 bases between. Germline CDR1 is MNHEY and CDR2 is SVGAGI. CDR3 length equals 13 residues.

The chain combines TRBV7-2 with TRBJ1-5; 8 bases fit TRBD1. The V segment lost 4 bases and the J segment 6 bases; nucleotides outside the gene matches: 8. The CDR3 is 15 amino acids. Per the germline V gene, CDR1 is SGHTA and CDR2 is FQGNSA. The chain's CDR3 is CASSSAGQGSQPQHF. The CDR3 DNA is TGTGCCAGCAGCTCCGCTGGACAGGGTTCTCAGCCCCAGCATTTT.

V and J are TRBV9 and TRBJ1-3, with a possible D match to TRBD1 (6 bases). This CDR3 spans 16 amino acids. Germline V gives CDR1 SGDLS, CDR2 YYNGEE. With 1 base removed from V and 0 bases from J, the gap between germline ends came to 11 bases. CDR3 sequence reads: CASSVQGSNSGNTIYF. CDR3 DNA: TGTGCCAGCAGCGTACAGGGGAGTAACTCTGGAAACACCATATATTTT.

The rearrangement uses TRBV28 and TRBJ2-7; 9 bases line up with TRBD1. This CDR3 has 13 amino acids. Looked up from germline, CDR1 is MDHEN and CDR2 is SYDVKM. J was trimmed by 2 bases and V by 5 bases; bases with no gene match: 1. The CDR3 region is CASSGTGTYEQYF. The CDR3, as DNA: TGTGCCAGCAGTGGGACAGGGACCTACGAGCAGTACTTC.

This chain uses TRBV4-2 with TRBJ1-1, with D possibly being TRBD1 (6 bases). V was shortened by 3 bases and J by 5 bases, with 19 bases between the two germline ends. CDR3 length equals 16 residues. Per the germline V gene, CDR1 is LGHNA and CDR2 is YNFKEQ. Written as DNA, the CDR3 is TGTGCCAGCAGCCAGCTGACCCAACAGGGAGAAACTGAAGCTTTCTTT. Protein: CASSQLTQQGETEAFF.

This sequence joins TRBV5-1 and TRBJ2-7, with a weak D call TRBD1 (6 bases). V shed 4 bases and J shed 1 base, with 18 bases lying between them. The CDR3 totals 16 residues. From germline, CDR1 is SGHRS and CDR2 YFSETQ. The CDR3 sequence: CASSRDGQQPSYEQYF. CDR3 coding DNA: TGCGCCAGCAGCCGGGACGGACAGCAGCCATCCTACGAGCAGTACTTC.

This clone has more than one count but fewer than ten. The chain has TRBV9 and TRBJ1-2; D possibly corresponds to TRBD1 (5 bases). CDR1 and CDR2 (germline): SGDLS, YYNGEE. Between the trimmed V and J ends, which lost 1 base and 8 bases, there was a span of 12 bases. The CDR3 has 13 amino acids. CDR3 amino acids: CASSVTGVEGYTF. The CDR3 DNA follows: TGTGCCAGCAGCGTAACGGGGGTCGAGGGCTACACCTTC.

V and J are TRBV6-6 and TRBJ1-6, with 7 bases identical to TRBD1. V was pared by 0 bases and J by 9 bases, with 5 bases of the junction left unmatched. CDR3 length: 15 amino acids. Germline assignment: CDR1 MNHNY and CDR2 SVGAGI (reference sequence). The CDR3: CASSYSEGAGSPLHF. CDR3 bases: TGTGCCAGCAGTTACTCTGAGGGGGCTGGTTCACCCCTCCACTTT.

The sample holds one count of this clone. V is TRBV6-5 and J is TRBJ2-7, with D possibly matching TRBD2 (6 bases). CDR1 and CDR2 (germline): MNHEY, SVGAGI. The CDR3 has 14 amino acids. The ends were cut back, 2 bases at V and 3 bases at J, with 11 bases in the middle. The CDR3 reads CASSYTKAGYEQYF. Written as DNA, the CDR3 is TGTGCCAGCAGTTACACCAAAGCGGGCTACGAGCAGTACTTC.